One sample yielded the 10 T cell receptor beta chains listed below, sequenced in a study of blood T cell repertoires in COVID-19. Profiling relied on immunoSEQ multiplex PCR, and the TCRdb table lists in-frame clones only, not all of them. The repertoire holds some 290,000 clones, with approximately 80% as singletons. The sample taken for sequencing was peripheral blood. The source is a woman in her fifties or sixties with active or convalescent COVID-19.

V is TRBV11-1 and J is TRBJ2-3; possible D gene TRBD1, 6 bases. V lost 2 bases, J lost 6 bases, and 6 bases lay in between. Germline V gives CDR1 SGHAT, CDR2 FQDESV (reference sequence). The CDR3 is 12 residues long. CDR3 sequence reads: CASSLQGDTQYF. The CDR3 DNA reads TGTGCCAGCAGCTTACAGGGGGATACGCAGTATTTT.

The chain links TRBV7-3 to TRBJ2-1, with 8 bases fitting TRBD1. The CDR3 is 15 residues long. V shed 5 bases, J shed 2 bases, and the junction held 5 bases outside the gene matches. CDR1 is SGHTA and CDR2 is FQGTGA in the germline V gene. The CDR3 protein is CASSQQGGPYNEQFF. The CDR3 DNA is TGTGCCAGCAGCCAACAGGGGGGTCCCTACAATGAGCAGTTCTTC.

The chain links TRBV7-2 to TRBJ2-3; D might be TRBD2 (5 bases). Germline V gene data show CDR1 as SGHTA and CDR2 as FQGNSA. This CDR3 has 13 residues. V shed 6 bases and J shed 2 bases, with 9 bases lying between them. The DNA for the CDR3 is TGTGCCAGCAGAGACGGGGTCACAGATACGCAGTATTTT. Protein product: CASRDGVTDTQYF.

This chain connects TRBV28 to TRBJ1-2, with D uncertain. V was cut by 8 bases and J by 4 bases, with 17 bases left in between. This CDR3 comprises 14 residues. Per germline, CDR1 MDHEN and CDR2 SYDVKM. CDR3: CASFSAERVYGYTF. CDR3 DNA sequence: TGTGCCAGCTTCTCAGCGGAGCGCGTCTATGGCTACACCTTC.

CDR3 protein: CASSPEAGYGYTF. The CDR3 DNA reads as TGTGCCAGCAGCCCGGAGGCCGGCTATGGCTACACCTTC. V is TRBV3-1 (or the pseudogene TRBV3-2) and J is TRBJ1-2; D gene uncertain. The CDR3 is 13 residues long. Germline V gives CDR1 LGHDT, CDR2 YNNKEL (reference sequence). The V end was cut by 4 bases, the J end by 4 bases, with 10 bases between.

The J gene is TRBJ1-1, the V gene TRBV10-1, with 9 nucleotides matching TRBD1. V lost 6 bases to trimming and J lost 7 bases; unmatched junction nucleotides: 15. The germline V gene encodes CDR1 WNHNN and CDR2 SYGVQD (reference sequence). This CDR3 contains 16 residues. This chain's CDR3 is CASRATQGSGQGEAFF. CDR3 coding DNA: TGCGCCAGCAGGGCGACCCAAGGATCGGGACAGGGTGAAGCTTTCTTT.

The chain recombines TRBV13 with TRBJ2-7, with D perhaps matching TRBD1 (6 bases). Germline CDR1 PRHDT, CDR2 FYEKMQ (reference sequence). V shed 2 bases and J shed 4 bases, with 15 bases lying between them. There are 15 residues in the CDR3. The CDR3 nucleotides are TGTGCCAGCAGCTTATCCCCAGGGGCCACTTACGAGCAGTACTTC. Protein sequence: CASSLSPGATYEQYF. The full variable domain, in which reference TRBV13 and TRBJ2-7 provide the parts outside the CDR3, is AAGVIQSPRHLIKEKRETATLKCYPIPRHDTVYWYQQGPGQDPQFLISFYEKMQSDKGSIPDRFSAQQFSDYHSELNMSSLELGDSALYFCASSLSPGATYEQYFGPGTRLTVT.

The CDR3: CASSLEFGSDTQYF. Here the CDR3 DNA reads TGCGCCAGCAGCTTGGAGTTTGGGAGCGATACGCAGTATTTT. The chain joins TRBV5-1 to TRBJ2-3; possible D gene TRBD2, 5 bases. Trimming left V 0 bases short and J 6 bases short, with 11 bases between. The CDR3 totals 14 residues. Germline lookup yields CDR1 SGHRS and CDR2 YFSETQ.

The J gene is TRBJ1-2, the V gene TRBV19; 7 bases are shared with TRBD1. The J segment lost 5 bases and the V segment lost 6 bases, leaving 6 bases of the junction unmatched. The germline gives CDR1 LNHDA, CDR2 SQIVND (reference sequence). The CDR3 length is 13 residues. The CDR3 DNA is TGTGCCAGTAGGGACCCACAGGGGTATGGCTACACCTTC. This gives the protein CASRDPQGYGYTF.

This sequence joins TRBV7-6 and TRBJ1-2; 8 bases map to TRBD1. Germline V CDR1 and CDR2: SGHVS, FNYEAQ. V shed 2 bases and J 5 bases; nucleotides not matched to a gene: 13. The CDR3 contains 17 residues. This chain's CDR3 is CASSLFGQGMGKYGYTF. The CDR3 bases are TGTGCCAGCAGCTTATTTGGACAGGGTATGGGCAAATATGGCTACACCTTC.